Described below is a single TCR beta chain sequence and its context. These data belong to a study of blood T cell repertoires in COVID-19. Background on the study: Some COVID-19 samples were acute and others convalescent; all came from the United States, Italy and Spain. PBMCs, B-cell-depleted T cells, or T cells provided the cDNA or gDNA that made up the material.

The authors' processing: Reference gene primer amplification yielded estimated nucleated cell counts. Profiled with immunoSEQ multiplex PCR; TCRdb holds only in-frame clones, not every one. Clone size and V and J calls were adopted from that table, with D and trimming inferred from the DNA. This table holds some 150,000 clones, 87% found once. Trimming pared 2 bases from V and 3 bases from J, leaving 8 bases between. The CDR3 length is 13 residues. Germline assignment: CDR1 SGHKS and CDR2 YYEKEE (reference sequence). The sequencing input was peripheral blood. The rearrangement uses TRBV5-5 and TRBJ1-2, with D uncertain. This receptor was taken from a woman aged 60-70 years with active or convalescent COVID-19. The CDR3 here is CASSLGQDYGYTF. CDR3 DNA sequence: TGTGCCAGCAGCTTAGGTCAGGACTATGGCTACACCTTC.